This T cell receptor (beta chain) was sequenced for a study of Graves' ophthalmopathy and Graves' hyperthyroidism. This clonotype was counted at least ten times. Germline V CDR1 and CDR2: SEHNR, FQNEAQ (reference sequence). The CDR3 has 15 residues. J gave up 6 bases and V 5 bases, and 7 bases lay outside the gene matches. RNA transcripts served as template for amplifying TCR beta CDR3 sequences. RT-PCR was first run with HTBI primers, then multiplex PCR in a second round. TCRdb re-called the multiplex PCR reads with MiXCR, one entry per CDR3 protein. Among almost 750,000 distinct CDR3 sequences listed, roughly 40% were seen once.

The genes are TRBV7-9 and TRBJ1-4, with TRBD1 matching 9 bases. This receptor was obtained from an adult man with Graves' ophthalmopathy. The source material was peripheral blood. CDR3 bases: TGTGCCAGCAGCGAGCCGGGACAGGGTGATGAAAAACTGTTTTTT. Translated, it gives CASSEPGQGDEKLFF.